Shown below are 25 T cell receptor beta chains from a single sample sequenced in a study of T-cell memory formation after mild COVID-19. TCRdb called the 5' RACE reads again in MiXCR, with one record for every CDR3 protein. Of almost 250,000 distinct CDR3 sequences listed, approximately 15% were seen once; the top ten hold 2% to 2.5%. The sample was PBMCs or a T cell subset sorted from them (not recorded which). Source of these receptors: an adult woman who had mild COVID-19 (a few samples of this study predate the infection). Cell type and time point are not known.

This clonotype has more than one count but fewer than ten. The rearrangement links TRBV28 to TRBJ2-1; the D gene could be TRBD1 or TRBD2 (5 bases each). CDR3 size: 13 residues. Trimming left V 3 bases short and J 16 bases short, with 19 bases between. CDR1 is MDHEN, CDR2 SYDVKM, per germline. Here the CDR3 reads CASSFDFRDPRFF. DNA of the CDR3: TGTGCCAGCAGTTTCGATTTCCGGGACCCGCGTTTCTTC.

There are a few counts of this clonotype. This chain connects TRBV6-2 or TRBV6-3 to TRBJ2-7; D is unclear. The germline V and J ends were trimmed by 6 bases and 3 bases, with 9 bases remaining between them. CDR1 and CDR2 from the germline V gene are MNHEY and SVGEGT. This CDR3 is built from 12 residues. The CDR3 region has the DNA TGTGCCAGCAGGGACGGCTTCTACGAGCAGTACTTC. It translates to CASRDGFYEQYF.

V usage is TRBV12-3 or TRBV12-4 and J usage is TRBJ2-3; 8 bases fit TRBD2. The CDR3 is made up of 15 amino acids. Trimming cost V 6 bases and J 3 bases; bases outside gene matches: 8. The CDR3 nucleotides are TGTGCCAGCAGGGCGAGCGGGAGTGGGACAGATACGCAGTATTTT. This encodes CASRASGSGTDTQYF.

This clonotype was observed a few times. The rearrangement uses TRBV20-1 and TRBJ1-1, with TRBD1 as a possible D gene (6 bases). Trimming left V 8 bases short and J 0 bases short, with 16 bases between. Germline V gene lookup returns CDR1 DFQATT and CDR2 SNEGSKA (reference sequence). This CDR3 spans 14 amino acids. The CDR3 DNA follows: TGCAGTCTAAAACCGGGACACTTGAACACTGAAGCTTTCTTT. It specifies CSLKPGHLNTEAFF.

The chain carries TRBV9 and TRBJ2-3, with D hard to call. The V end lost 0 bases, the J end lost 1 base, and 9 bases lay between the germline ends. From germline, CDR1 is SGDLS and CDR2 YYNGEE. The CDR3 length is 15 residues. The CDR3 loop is CASSVDLGGTDTQYF. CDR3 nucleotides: TGTGCCAGCAGCGTAGACCTAGGTGGCACAGATACGCAGTATTTT. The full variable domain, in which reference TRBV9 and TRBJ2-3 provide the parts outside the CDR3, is DSGVTQTPKHLITATGQRVTLRCSPRSGDLSVYWYQQSLDQGLQFLIQYYNGEERAKGNILERFSAQQFPDLHSELNLSSLELGDSALYFCASSVDLGGTDTQYFGPGTRLTVL.

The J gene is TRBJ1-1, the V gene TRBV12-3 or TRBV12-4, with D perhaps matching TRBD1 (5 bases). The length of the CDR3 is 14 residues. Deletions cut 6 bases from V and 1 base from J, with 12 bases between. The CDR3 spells CASSFRGTNTEAFF. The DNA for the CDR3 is TGTGCCAGCAGCTTTAGGGGCACGAACACTGAAGCTTTCTTT.

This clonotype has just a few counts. The CDR3 sequence is CASSFDSQRTDTQYF. The CDR3, as DNA: TGTGCCAGCAGTTTTGACAGCCAGAGGACAGATACGCAGTATTTT. The V call is TRBV12-3 or TRBV12-4, the J call TRBJ2-3, with D maybe TRBD1 (5 bases). Trimming pared 3 bases from V and 3 bases from J, leaving 13 bases between. This CDR3 comprises 15 residues.

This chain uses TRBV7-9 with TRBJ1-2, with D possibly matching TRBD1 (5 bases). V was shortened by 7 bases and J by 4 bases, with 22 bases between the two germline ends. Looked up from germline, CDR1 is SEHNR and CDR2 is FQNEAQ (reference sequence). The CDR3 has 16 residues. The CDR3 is CASNHRDSPPFYGYTF. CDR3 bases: TGTGCCAGCAACCACCGGGACTCTCCTCCCTTCTATGGCTACACCTTC.

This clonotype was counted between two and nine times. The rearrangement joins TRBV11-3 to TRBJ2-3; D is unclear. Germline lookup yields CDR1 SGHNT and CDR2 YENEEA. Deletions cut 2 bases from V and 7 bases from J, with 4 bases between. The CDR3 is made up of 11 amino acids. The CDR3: CASSLRYTQYF. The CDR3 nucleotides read TGTGCCAGCAGCTTAAGGTATACGCAGTATTTT. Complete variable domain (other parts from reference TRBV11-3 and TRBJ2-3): EAGVVQSPRYKIIEKKQPVAFWCNPISGHNTLYWYLQNLGQGPELLIRYENEEAVDDSQLPKDRFSAERLKGVDSTLKIQPAELGDSAVYLCASSLRYTQYFGPGTRLTVL.

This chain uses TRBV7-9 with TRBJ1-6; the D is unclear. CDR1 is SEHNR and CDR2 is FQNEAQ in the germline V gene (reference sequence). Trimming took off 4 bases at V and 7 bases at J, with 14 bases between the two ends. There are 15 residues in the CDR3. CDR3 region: CASSSAGLANSPLHF. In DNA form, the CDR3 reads TGTGCCAGCAGCTCCGCCGGGTTGGCAAATTCACCCCTCCACTTT.

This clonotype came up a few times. DNA for the CDR3: TGTGCCAGCAGCCGTTTGGCGGGGGAGGGCACCGGGGAGCTGTTTTTT. Protein sequence: CASSRLAGEGTGELFF. The chain carries TRBV12-3 or TRBV12-4 and TRBJ2-2; TRBD2 matches at 7 bases. Losses at the gene ends were 6 bases for V and 4 bases for J; bases not matched to a gene: 11. This CDR3 contains 16 residues.

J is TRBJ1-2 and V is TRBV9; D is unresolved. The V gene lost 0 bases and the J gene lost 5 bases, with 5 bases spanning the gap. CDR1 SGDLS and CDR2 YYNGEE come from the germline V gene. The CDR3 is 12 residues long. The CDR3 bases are TGTGCCAGCAGCGTAGATCGGTATGGCTACACCTTC. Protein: CASSVDRYGYTF. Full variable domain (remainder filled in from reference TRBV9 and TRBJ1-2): DSGVTQTPKHLITATGQRVTLRCSPRSGDLSVYWYQQSLDQGLQFLIQYYNGEERAKGNILERFSAQQFPDLHSELNLSSLELGDSALYFCASSVDRYGYTFGSGTRLTVV.

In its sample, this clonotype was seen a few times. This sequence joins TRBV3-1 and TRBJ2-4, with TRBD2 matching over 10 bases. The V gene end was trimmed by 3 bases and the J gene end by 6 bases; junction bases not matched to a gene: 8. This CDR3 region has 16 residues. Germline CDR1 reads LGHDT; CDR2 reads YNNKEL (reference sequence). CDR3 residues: CASSHTVAGGLNIQYF. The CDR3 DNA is TGTGCCAGCAGCCACACTGTAGCGGGGGGCCTAAACATTCAGTACTTC.

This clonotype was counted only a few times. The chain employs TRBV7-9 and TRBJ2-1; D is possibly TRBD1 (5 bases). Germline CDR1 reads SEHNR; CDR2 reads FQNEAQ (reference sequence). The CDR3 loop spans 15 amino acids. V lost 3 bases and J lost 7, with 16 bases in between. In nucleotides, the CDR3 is TGTGCCAGCAGCTTCAGGACAAGCCCGCGGAATGAGCAGTTCTTC. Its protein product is CASSFRTSPRNEQFF. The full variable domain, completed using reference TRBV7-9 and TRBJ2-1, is DTGVSQNPRHKITKRGQNVTFRCDPISEHNRLYWYRQTLGQGPEFLTYFQNEAQLEKSRLLSDRFSAERPKGSFSTLEIQRTEQGDSAMYLCASSFRTSPRNEQFFGPGTRLTVL.

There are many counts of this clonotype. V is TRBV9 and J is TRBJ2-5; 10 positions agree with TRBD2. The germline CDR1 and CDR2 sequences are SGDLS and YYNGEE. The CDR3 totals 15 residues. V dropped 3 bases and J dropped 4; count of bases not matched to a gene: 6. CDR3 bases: TGTGCCAGCAGCGCAAGCGGGGGGGCGGGAGAGACCCAGTACTTC. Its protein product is CASSASGGAGETQYF.

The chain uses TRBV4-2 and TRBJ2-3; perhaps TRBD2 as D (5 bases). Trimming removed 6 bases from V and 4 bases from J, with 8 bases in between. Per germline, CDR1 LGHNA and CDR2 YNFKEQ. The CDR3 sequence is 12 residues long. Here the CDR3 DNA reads TGTGCCAGCAGGGAGGACTCAGATACGCAGTATTTT. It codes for CASREDSDTQYF.

In DNA, the CDR3 is TGTGCCTGGAGTGTGTTGCTCACAGGGGACGAGCAGTACTTC. This gives the protein CAWSVLLTGDEQYF. This chain connects TRBV30 to TRBJ2-7, with 7 bases matching TRBD1. Looked up from germline, CDR1 is GTSNPN and CDR2 is SVGIG (reference sequence). J was trimmed by 5 bases and V by 0 bases; bases with no gene match: 7. The CDR3 contains 14 residues.

As DNA, the CDR3 is TGTGCCAGCAGCTTAGATCGTCCGGATACGCAGTATTTT. It encodes CASSLDRPDTQYF. The chain uses TRBV7-2 and TRBJ2-3; D is ambiguous. Trimming left V 1 base short and J 6 bases short, with 8 bases between. CDR3 length: 13 residues. The V gene's germline CDR1 is SGHTA and CDR2 FQGNSA.

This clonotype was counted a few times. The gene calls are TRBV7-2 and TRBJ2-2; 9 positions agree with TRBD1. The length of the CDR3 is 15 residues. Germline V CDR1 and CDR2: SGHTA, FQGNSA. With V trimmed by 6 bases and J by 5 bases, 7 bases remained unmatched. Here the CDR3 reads CASRSGTGYTGELFF. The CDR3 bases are TGTGCCAGCAGGTCCGGGACAGGGTATACCGGGGAGCTGTTTTTT.

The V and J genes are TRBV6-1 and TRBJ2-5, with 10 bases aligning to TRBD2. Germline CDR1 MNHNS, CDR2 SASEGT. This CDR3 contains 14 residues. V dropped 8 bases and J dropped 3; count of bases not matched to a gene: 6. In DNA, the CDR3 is TGTGCCAGCTACATCCTAGCGGGGGAAGAGACCCAGTACTTC. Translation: CASYILAGEETQYF.

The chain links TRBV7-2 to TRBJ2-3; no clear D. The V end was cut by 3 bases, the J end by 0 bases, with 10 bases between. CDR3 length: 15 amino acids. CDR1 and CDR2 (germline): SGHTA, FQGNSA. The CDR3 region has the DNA TGTGCCAGCAGCTTCCATAGATCTAGCACAGATACGCAGTATTTT. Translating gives CASSFHRSSTDTQYF.

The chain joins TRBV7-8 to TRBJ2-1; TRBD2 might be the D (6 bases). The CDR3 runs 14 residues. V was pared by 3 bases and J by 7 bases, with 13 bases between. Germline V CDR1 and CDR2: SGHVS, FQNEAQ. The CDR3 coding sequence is TGTGCCAGCAGCTTTGGCCGGGAGATGAATGAGCAGTTCTTC. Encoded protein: CASSFGREMNEQFF.

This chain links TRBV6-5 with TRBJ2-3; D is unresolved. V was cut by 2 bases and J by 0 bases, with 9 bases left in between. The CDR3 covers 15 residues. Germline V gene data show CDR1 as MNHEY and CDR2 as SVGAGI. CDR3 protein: CASSYGSGSTDTQYF. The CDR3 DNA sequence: TGTGCCAGCAGTTACGGCAGTGGCAGCACAGATACGCAGTATTTT.

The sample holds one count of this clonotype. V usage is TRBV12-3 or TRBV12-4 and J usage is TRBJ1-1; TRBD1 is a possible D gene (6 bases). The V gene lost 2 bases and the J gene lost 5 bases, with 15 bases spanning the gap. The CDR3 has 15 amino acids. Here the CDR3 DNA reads TGTGCCAGCAGTTTAATGGGGGCCGAGAGGACTGAAGCTTTCTTT. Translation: CASSLMGAERTEAFF.

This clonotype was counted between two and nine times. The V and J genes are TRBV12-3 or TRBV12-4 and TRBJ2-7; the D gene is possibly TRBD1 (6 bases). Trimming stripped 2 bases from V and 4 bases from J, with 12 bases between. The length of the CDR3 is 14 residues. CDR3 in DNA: TGTGCCAGCAGTTTAAGGGTAGGGGGTTACGAGCAGTACTTC. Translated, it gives CASSLRVGGYEQYF.